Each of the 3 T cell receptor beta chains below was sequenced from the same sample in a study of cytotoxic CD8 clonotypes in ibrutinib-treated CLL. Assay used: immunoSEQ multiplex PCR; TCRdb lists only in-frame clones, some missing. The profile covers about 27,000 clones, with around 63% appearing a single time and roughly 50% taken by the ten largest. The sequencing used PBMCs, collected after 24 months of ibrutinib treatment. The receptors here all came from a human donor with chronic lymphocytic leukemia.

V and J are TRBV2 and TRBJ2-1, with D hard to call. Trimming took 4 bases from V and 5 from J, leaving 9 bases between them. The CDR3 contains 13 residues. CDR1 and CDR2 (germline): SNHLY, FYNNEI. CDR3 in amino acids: CASSVTYHNEQFF. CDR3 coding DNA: TGTGCCAGCAGTGTTACTTACCACAATGAGCAGTTCTTC. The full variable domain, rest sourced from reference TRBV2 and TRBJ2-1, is EPEVTQTPSHQVTQMGQEVILRCVPISNHLYFYWYRQILGQKVEFLVSFYNNEISEKSEIFDDQFSVERPDGSNFTLKIRSTKLEDSAMYFCASSVTYHNEQFFGPGTRLTVL.

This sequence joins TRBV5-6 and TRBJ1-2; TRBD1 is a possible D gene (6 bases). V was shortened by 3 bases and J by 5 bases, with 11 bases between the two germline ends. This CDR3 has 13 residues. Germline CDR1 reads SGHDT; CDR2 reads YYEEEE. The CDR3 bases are TGTGCCAGCAGCTCCGGACAGTATTATGGCTACACCTTC. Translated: CASSSGQYYGYTF.

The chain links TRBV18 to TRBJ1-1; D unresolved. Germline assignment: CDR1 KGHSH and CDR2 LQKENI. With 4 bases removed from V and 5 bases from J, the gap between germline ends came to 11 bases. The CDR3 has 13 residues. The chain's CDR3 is CASSLKTGTEAFF. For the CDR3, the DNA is TGTGCCAGCTCACTTAAGACCGGGACTGAAGCTTTCTTT.